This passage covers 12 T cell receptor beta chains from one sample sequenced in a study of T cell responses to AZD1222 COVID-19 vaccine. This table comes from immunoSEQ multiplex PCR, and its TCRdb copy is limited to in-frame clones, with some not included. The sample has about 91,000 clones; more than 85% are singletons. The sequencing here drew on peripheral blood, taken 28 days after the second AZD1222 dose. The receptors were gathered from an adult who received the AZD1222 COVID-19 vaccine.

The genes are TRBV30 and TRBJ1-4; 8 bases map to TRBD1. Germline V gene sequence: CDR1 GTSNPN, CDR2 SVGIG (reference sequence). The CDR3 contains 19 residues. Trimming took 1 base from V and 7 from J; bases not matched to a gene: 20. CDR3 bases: TGTGCCTGGAGTGGTAGCGGCAGGGGGCTCCAGGGCGGTACTGAAAAACTGTTTTTT. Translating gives CAWSGSGRGLQGGTEKLFF.

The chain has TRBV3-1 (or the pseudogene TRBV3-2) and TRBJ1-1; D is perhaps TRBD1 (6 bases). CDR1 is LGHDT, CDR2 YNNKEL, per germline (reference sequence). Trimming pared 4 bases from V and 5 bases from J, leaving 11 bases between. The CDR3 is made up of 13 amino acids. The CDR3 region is CASSPDSRTEAFF. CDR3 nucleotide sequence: TGTGCCAGCAGCCCGGACAGTCGGACTGAAGCTTTCTTT.

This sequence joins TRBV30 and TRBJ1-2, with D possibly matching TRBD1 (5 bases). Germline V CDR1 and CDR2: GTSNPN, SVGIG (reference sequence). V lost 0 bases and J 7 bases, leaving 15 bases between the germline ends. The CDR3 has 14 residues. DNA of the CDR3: TGTGCCTGGAGTGTGGCCCCGGAGGGGTTTGGCTACACCTTC. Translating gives CAWSVAPEGFGYTF.

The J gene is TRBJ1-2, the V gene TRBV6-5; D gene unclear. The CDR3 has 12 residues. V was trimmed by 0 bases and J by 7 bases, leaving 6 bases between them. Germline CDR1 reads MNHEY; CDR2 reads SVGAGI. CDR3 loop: CASSYSSGGYTF. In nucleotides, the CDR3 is TGTGCCAGCAGTTACTCGTCCGGTGGCTACACCTTC.

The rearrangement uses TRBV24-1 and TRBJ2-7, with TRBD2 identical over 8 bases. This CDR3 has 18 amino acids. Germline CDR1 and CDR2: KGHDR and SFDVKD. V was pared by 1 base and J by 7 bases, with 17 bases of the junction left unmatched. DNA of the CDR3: TGTGCCACCAGTGATTTCACAAGACCCCACGGGGGGGATAGTGAGCAGTACTTC. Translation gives CATSDFTRPHGGDSEQYF.

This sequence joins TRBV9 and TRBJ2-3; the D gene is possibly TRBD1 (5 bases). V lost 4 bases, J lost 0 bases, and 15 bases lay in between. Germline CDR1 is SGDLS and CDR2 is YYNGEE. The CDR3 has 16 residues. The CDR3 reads CASSTQGRLSTDTQYF. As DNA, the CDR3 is TGTGCCAGCAGCACCCAGGGAAGACTTAGCACAGATACGCAGTATTTT.

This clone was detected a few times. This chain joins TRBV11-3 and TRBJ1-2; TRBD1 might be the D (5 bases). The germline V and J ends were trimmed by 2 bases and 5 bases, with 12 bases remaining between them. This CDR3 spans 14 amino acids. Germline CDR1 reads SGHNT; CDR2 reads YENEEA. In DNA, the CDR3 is TGTGCCAGCAGCTTACGGCAGGGATTATATGGCTACACCTTC. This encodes CASSLRQGLYGYTF. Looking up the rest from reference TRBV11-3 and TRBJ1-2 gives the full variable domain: EAGVVQSPRYKIIEKKQPVAFWCNPISGHNTLYWYLQNLGQGPELLIRYENEEAVDDSQLPKDRFSAERLKGVDSTLKIQPAELGDSAVYLCASSLRQGLYGYTFGSGTRLTVV.

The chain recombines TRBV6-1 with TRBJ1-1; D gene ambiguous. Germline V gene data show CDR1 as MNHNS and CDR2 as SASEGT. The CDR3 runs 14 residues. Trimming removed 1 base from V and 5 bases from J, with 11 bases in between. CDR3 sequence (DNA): TGTGCCAGCAGTGAAGACAGCCGTTGGACTGAAGCTTTCTTT. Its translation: CASSEDSRWTEAFF.

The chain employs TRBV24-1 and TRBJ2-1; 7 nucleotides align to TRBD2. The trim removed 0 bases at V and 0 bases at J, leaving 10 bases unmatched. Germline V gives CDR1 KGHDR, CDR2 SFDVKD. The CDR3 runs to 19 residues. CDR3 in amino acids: CATSDLSSPGGGSYNEQFF. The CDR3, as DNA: TGTGCCACCAGTGATTTGTCCTCACCCGGCGGGGGCTCCTACAATGAGCAGTTCTTC.

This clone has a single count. For the CDR3, the DNA is TGTGCCAGCAGCTCAGCGGGAGCAACTAATGAAAAACTGTTTTTT. Translating it yields CASSSAGATNEKLFF. This sequence joins TRBV7-9 and TRBJ1-4; D unclear. Germline lookup yields CDR1 SEHNR and CDR2 FQNEAQ (reference sequence). Trimming took off 4 bases at V and 0 bases at J, with 9 bases between the two ends. This CDR3 is built from 15 residues.

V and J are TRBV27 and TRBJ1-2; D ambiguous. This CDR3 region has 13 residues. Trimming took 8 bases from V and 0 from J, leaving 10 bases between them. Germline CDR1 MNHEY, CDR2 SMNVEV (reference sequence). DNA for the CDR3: TGTGCCAGCTCACGGTCGGCTAACTATGGCTACACCTTC. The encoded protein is CASSRSANYGYTF.

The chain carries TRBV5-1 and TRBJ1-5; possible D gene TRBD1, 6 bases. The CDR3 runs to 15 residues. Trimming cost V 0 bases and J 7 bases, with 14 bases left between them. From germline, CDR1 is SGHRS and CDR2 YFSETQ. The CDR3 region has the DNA TGCGCCAGCAGCTTGGATGGTCGGGGGCACCAGCCCCAGCATTTT. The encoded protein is CASSLDGRGHQPQHF.